Following are 19 T cell receptor beta chains from one sample sequenced in a study of cytomegalovirus exposure and HLA in healthy donors. PCR used 60 Vbeta primers and 13 Jbeta primers. Sequencing was performed with immunoSEQ multiplex PCR; in TCRdb, only in-frame clones are kept and a portion is missing. Counted here are tens of thousands of clones, approximately 70% occurring once; the ten biggest clones make up approximately 20%. The source material was PBMCs. The receptors were gathered from a woman in her fifties or sixties in good health and CMV-seropositive.

The chain links TRBV30 to TRBJ1-5; 7 positions agree with TRBD1. This CDR3 contains 15 residues. V lost 3 bases and J lost 4; bases outside the gene matches: 9. CDR1 GTSNPN and CDR2 SVGIG come from the germline V gene (reference sequence). The CDR3 bases are TGTGCCTGGAGGGGCAGGGACAGCCTGAATCAGCCCCAGCATTTT. It encodes CAWRGRDSLNQPQHF.

This sequence joins TRBV19 and TRBJ1-2, with TRBD1 as a possible D gene (6 bases). The CDR3 has 14 residues. Looked up from germline, CDR1 is LNHDA and CDR2 is SQIVND (reference sequence). V was pared by 7 bases and J by 3 bases, with 15 bases between. The CDR3 loop reads CASMQGSWYYGYTF. The CDR3 DNA follows: TGTGCCAGTATGCAGGGGTCTTGGTACTATGGCTACACCTTC.

The rearrangement joins TRBV27 to TRBJ1-4; 8 bases fit TRBD1. Trimming cost V 6 bases and J 5 bases; bases outside gene matches: 5. This CDR3 has 14 residues. Germline CDR1 and CDR2: MNHEY and SMNVEV (reference sequence). The CDR3 coding sequence is TGTGCCAGCAGACAGACAGGGGCGAATGAAAAACTGTTTTTT. It yields the protein CASRQTGANEKLFF. The variable domain in full, completed from reference TRBV27 and TRBJ1-4, reads EAQVTQNPRYLITVTGKKLTVTCSQNMNHEYMSWYRQDPGLGLRQIYYSMNVEVTDKGDVPEGYKVSRKEKRNFPLILESPSPNQTSLYFCASRQTGANEKLFFGSGTQLSVL.

This clone was picked up a small number of times. The rearrangement joins TRBV4-1 to TRBJ1-3; D is possibly TRBD1 (6 bases). V was trimmed by 0 bases and J by 1 base, leaving 10 bases between them. Germline CDR1 MGHRA, CDR2 YSYEKL. The CDR3 sequence is 16 residues long. DNA of the CDR3: TGCGCCAGCAGCCAAGACCCAACAGGGTCTGGAAACACCATATATTTT. This codes for CASSQDPTGSGNTIYF.

This chain links TRBV9 with TRBJ2-2; D remains unclear. Germline V lookup: CDR1 SGDLS, CDR2 YYNGEE. CDR3 length: 14 amino acids. V was pared by 4 bases and J by 4 bases, with 11 bases between. CDR3 DNA: TGTGCCAGCAGCCCCCTTTCGGGCACCGGGGAGCTGTTTTTT. This gives the protein CASSPLSGTGELFF.

This chain uses TRBV9 with TRBJ2-2; 15 nucleotides align to TRBD2. The CDR3 covers 19 residues. The ends lost 2 bases at V and 1 base at J; junction bases unmatched: 6. CDR1 is SGDLS and CDR2 is YYNGEE in the germline V gene. CDR3: CASSVGTSGGRMNTGELFF. The CDR3 DNA is TGTGCCAGCAGCGTTGGGACTAGCGGGGGGCGAATGAACACCGGGGAGCTGTTTTTT.

This clone counts as large. The chain couples TRBV5-6 to TRBJ2-1; 12 bases are shared with TRBD2. CDR1 is SGHDT, CDR2 YYEEEE, per germline. After removal of 4 bases from V and 6 bases from J, the junction contained 8 bases not matched to a gene. This CDR3 is 16 amino acids long. CDR3 nucleotides: TGTGCCAGCAGCCCCTGGACTAGCGGGGAGGTCAATGAGCAGTTCTTC. It codes for CASSPWTSGEVNEQFF.

This chain links TRBV6-5 with TRBJ2-3, with TRBD1 identical over 8 bases. The length of the CDR3 is 14 residues. With 6 bases clipped from V and 2 bases from J, the junction kept 4 bases outside the gene matches. Germline V CDR1 and CDR2: MNHEY, SVGAGI. The CDR3, as DNA: TGTGCCAGCAGGGACAGGGTCGTCACAGATACGCAGTATTTT. Translated: CASRDRVVTDTQYF.

The table lists this clone with a few counts. V is TRBV6-4 and J is TRBJ2-3; 7 bases match TRBD2. V was pared by 8 bases and J by 0 bases, with 5 bases of the junction left unmatched. The CDR3 has 14 amino acids. Germline lookup yields CDR1 MRHNA and CDR2 SNTAGT. CDR3 DNA: TGTGCCAGCTCAGCGGGGCTGAGCACAGATACGCAGTATTTT. Protein sequence: CASSAGLSTDTQYF.

The chain is built from TRBV6-6 and TRBJ2-3; D not certain. The CDR3 totals 12 residues. Trimming stripped 6 bases from V and 2 bases from J, with 6 bases between. The germline gives CDR1 MNHNY, CDR2 SVGAGI (reference sequence). The chain's CDR3 is CASSRITDTQYF. The CDR3 DNA is TGTGCCAGCAGCAGGATCACAGATACGCAGTATTTT.

This clone was counted once. The CDR3 is CASSWTANTEAFF. The CDR3 region has the DNA TGTGCCAGCAGCTGGACAGCGAACACTGAAGCTTTCTTT. The chain joins TRBV5-6 to TRBJ1-1, with D perhaps matching TRBD1 (6 bases). The CDR3 contains 13 residues. V lost 3 bases and J 1 base, leaving 7 bases between the germline ends. Germline CDR1 SGHDT, CDR2 YYEEEE.

V gene TRBV7-2 combines with J gene TRBJ2-5; D gene ambiguous. From germline, CDR1 is SGHTA and CDR2 FQGNSA. This CDR3 region has 12 residues. Trimming removed 5 bases at V and 7 bases at J, with 11 bases between. DNA for the CDR3: TGTGCCAGCAGCATCGAAAGAGGGACCCAGTACTTC. This gives the protein CASSIERGTQYF. The entire variable domain, with the rest obtained from reference TRBV7-2 and TRBJ2-5, is as follows: GAGVSQSPSNKVTEKGKDVELRCDPISGHTALYWYRQSLGQGLEFLIYFQGNSAPDKSGLPSDRFSAERTGGSVSTLTIQRTQQEDSAVYLCASSIERGTQYFGPGTRLLVL.

The V call is TRBV7-2, the J call TRBJ2-1; a possible D gene is TRBD1 (5 bases). The CDR3 has 14 amino acids. Looked up from germline, CDR1 is SGHTA and CDR2 is FQGNSA. Trimming removed 0 bases at V and 6 bases at J, with 9 bases between. The CDR3 region has the DNA TGTGCCAGCAGCTTAGCATGGACATTCAATGAGCAGTTCTTC. Protein sequence: CASSLAWTFNEQFF.

This clone has only a few counts. The genes are TRBV4-1 and TRBJ2-7; D unresolved. The CDR3 extends over 13 amino acids. Trimming took off 1 base at V and 3 bases at J, with 7 bases between the two ends. Germline loops: CDR1 MGHRA, CDR2 YSYEKL. This CDR3 reads CASSQGQIYEQYF. CDR3 in DNA: TGCGCCAGCAGCCAAGGCCAGATCTACGAGCAGTACTTC.

The chain uses TRBV7-2 and TRBJ1-6; the D gene is possibly TRBD1 (6 bases). Trimming left V 1 base short and J 9 bases short, with 19 bases between. The germline V gene encodes CDR1 SGHTA and CDR2 FQGNSA. The CDR3 covers 17 residues. CDR3 coding DNA: TGTGCCAGCAGCTTAGGGCCCTTGGGGGGGCGTAGTTCACCCCTCCACTTT. Its translation: CASSLGPLGGRSSPLHF.

CDR3 in DNA: TGCGCCAGCAGCTTGGATCCTAATCAGCCCCAGCATTTT. As protein: CASSLDPNQPQHF. The chain is built from TRBV5-1 and TRBJ1-5; no definite D call. Looked up from germline, CDR1 is SGHRS and CDR2 is YFSETQ. The CDR3 extends over 13 amino acids. The V and J ends lost 0 bases and 4 bases respectively, with 5 bases between them.

This chain joins TRBV18 and TRBJ1-2, with 9 bases lining up with TRBD1. The CDR3 has 22 amino acids. Germline V lookup: CDR1 KGHSH, CDR2 LQKENI. V shed 4 bases, J shed 2 bases, and the junction held 26 bases outside the gene matches. The CDR3 is CASSLLDRGVNRDPRLNYGYTF. CDR3 DNA sequence: TGTGCCAGCTCACTATTGGACAGGGGAGTTAACCGGGATCCCCGATTGAACTATGGCTACACCTTC.

The V and J genes are TRBV5-8 and TRBJ1-3; weak D call: TRBD1 (5 bases). This CDR3 region has 15 residues. V was shortened by 4 bases and J by 4 bases, with 15 bases between the two germline ends. Per germline, CDR1 SGHTS and CDR2 YDEGEE. CDR3: CASSLSKGSGNTIYF. CDR3 bases: TGTGCCAGCAGCCTCTCCAAGGGGTCAGGAAACACCATATATTTT.

This clone was picked up a small number of times. The V gene is TRBV19, the J gene TRBJ1-2; a possible D gene is TRBD1 (6 bases). V lost 7 bases, J lost 6 bases, and 12 bases lay in between. The CDR3 sequence is 12 residues long. The V gene's germline CDR1 is LNHDA and CDR2 SQIVND (reference sequence). The CDR3 DNA reads as TGTGCCAGTACCATAGGGGGAAATGGCTACACCTTC. Protein sequence: CASTIGGNGYTF.